The 29 T cell receptor beta chains below all came from one sample that was sequenced in a study of a mutant IDH1 vaccine in newly diagnosed glioma. Their antigens are not known. Time point reported: week 47, end of study. Topical imiquimod was applied with each vaccine dose, which held 300 ug of mutant IDH1 20-mer peptide. Libraries were prepared by immunoSEQ multiplex PCR; TCRdb keeps only in-frame clonotypes and omits some of them. The sample shows tens of thousands of clones, roughly 90% of them seen only once. The sample consisted of PBMCs, taken from a glioma patient whose treatment included an IDH1 peptide vaccine. The receptor source for this set is a man aged 35-49 years with glioma.

The chain joins TRBV7-8 to TRBJ1-5; D perhaps matches TRBD1 (5 bases). The CDR3 covers 14 residues. V lost 4 bases and J 7 bases, leaving 14 bases between the germline ends. From germline, CDR1 is SGHVS and CDR2 FQNEAQ. CDR3 bases: TGTGCCAGCAGCTCTCGACAGCTAAGCCAGCCCCAGCATTTT. It yields the protein CASSSRQLSQPQHF.

V is TRBV28 and J is TRBJ1-1, with D unresolved. The CDR3 loop spans 18 amino acids. Trimming removed 2 bases at V and 2 bases at J, with 21 bases between. Germline-derived CDR1 and CDR2 are MDHEN and SYDVKM. The CDR3 loop reads CASSLGDRRGPYNTEAFF. CDR3 nucleotides: TGTGCCAGCAGTTTAGGGGATAGGAGAGGGCCCTATAACACTGAAGCTTTCTTT.

This chain connects TRBV7-8 to TRBJ2-2; no definite D call. The CDR3 spans 15 residues. V was shortened by 3 bases and J by 0 bases, with 8 bases between the two germline ends. The V gene's germline CDR1 is SGHVS and CDR2 FQNEAQ. The CDR3 DNA reads as TGTGCCAGCAGCTTTCGAGCGCCGAACACCGGGGAGCTGTTTTTT. Translation gives CASSFRAPNTGELFF.

The chain uses TRBV7-9 and TRBJ1-2; D may be TRBD1 (5 bases). The length of the CDR3 is 14 residues. Germline V gene data show CDR1 as SEHNR and CDR2 as FQNEAQ (reference sequence). V was pared by 4 bases and J by 4 bases, with 13 bases between. As DNA, the CDR3 is TGTGCCAGCAGCTCTCCCGACAGAAGCTATGGCTACACCTTC. It translates to CASSSPDRSYGYTF.

The rearrangement uses TRBV9 and TRBJ1-4; perhaps TRBD1 as D (6 bases). V was cut by 4 bases and J by 2 bases, with 15 bases left in between. CDR1 is SGDLS and CDR2 is YYNGEE in the germline V gene. The CDR3 is 16 residues long. The CDR3: CASSPYRERTNEKLFF. The CDR3 nucleotides are TGTGCCAGCAGCCCCTACAGGGAGAGGACTAATGAAAAACTGTTTTTT.

This clone is a singleton in its sample. This sequence joins TRBV29-1 and TRBJ1-2; D gene ambiguous. The CDR3 is 11 residues long. V lost 6 bases to trimming and J lost 8 bases, with 13 bases between them. The germline V gene encodes CDR1 SQVTM and CDR2 ANQGSEA. This CDR3 reads CSVEVGNGYTF. Written as DNA, the CDR3 is TGCAGCGTAGAGGTCGGGAACGGCTACACCTTC.

The V call is TRBV5-5, the J call TRBJ1-1, with 11 bases matching TRBD1. This CDR3 contains 17 residues. With V trimmed by 2 bases and J by 1 base, 7 bases remained unmatched. In germline, CDR1 is SGHKS, CDR2 YYEKEE (reference sequence). CDR3 sequence: CASSLGQGAGRNTEAFF. DNA for the CDR3: TGTGCCAGCAGCTTAGGACAGGGGGCAGGGCGGAACACTGAAGCTTTCTTT.

V is TRBV11-2 and J is TRBJ2-7, with 10 bases fitting TRBD2. V shed 5 bases, J shed 0 bases, and the junction held 10 bases outside the gene matches. Germline V gives CDR1 SGHAT, CDR2 FQNNGV. The CDR3 totals 17 residues. The CDR3 region is CASSPGWGTSASYEQYF. The CDR3 coding sequence is TGTGCCAGCAGCCCAGGTTGGGGGACTAGCGCCTCCTACGAGCAGTACTTC.

This chain joins TRBV7-6 and TRBJ1-2; TRBD1 agrees at 7 bases. CDR3 length equals 18 residues. The germline V gene encodes CDR1 SGHVS and CDR2 FNYEAQ. The junction had 19 bases not matched to a gene; V was cut back by 1 base and J by 8 bases. The CDR3 DNA follows: TGTGCCAGCAGCTTAGATGCCGTGAGGGGGCCTGGATGGAGGGGCTACACCTTC. It is translated as CASSLDAVRGPGWRGYTF.

This clone was detected once. The CDR3 does not close with the conserved phenylalanine or tryptophan, likely indicating a read error. The chain uses TRBV28 and TRBJ1-2; D is undetermined. Looked up from germline, CDR1 is MDHEN and CDR2 is SYDVKM. The V end lost 3 bases, the J end lost 0 bases, and 8 bases lay between the germline ends. This CDR3 spans 14 amino acids. The CDR3 is CASSFLEANYGYTL. The CDR3 DNA reads as TGTGCCAGCAGTTTCCTCGAGGCTAACTATGGCTACACCCTC.

The rearrangement links TRBV7-2 to TRBJ2-5; D is uncertain. Between the trimmed V and J ends, which lost 3 bases and 3 bases, there was a span of 14 bases. The germline V gene encodes CDR1 SGHTA and CDR2 FQGNSA. This CDR3 has 15 residues. CDR3 amino acids: CASSFLGGHEETQYF. For the CDR3, the DNA is TGTGCCAGCAGCTTTTTAGGTGGGCACGAAGAGACCCAGTACTTC.

The J gene is TRBJ2-1, the V gene TRBV5-4; possibly TRBD2 for D (6 bases). The germline V gene has CDR1 SGHNT and CDR2 YYREEE (reference sequence). CDR3 length equals 13 residues. The V gene lost 5 bases and the J gene lost 10 bases, with 16 bases spanning the gap. Here the CDR3 DNA reads TGTGCCAGCAGAGTGGGACTGGAGTCAGAGCAGTTCTTC. This sequence encodes CASRVGLESEQFF.

This chain joins TRBV2 and TRBJ2-7; D is possibly TRBD1 (5 bases). The ends were cut back, 7 bases at V and 2 bases at J, with 15 bases in the middle. Looked up from germline, CDR1 is SNHLY and CDR2 is FYNNEI. CDR3 length: 14 amino acids. CDR3 protein: CASKRQGPTYEQYV. The DNA of the CDR3 is TGTGCCAGCAAGCGCCAGGGTCCGACCTACGAGCAGTACGTC.

Only a few counts were recorded for this clone. The chain carries TRBV5-1 and TRBJ1-3; unclear D gene. Trimming removed 0 bases at V and 4 bases at J, with 8 bases between. From germline, CDR1 is SGHRS and CDR2 YFSETQ. The CDR3 is made up of 14 amino acids. The CDR3 bases are TGCGCCAGCAGCTTGGAAAAAGCGGGAAACACCATATATTTT. It yields the protein CASSLEKAGNTIYF.

The genes are TRBV19 and TRBJ1-5, with a weak D call TRBD1 (6 bases). V lost 7 bases to trimming and J lost 5 bases, with 18 bases between them. The CDR3 loop spans 15 amino acids. From germline, CDR1 is LNHDA and CDR2 SQIVND (reference sequence). The CDR3: CASTQQGAGYQPQHF. In nucleotides, the CDR3 is TGTGCCAGTACCCAACAGGGAGCGGGCTATCAGCCCCAGCATTTT. Full variable domain (outside the CDR3, taken from reference TRBV19 and TRBJ1-5): DGGITQSPKYLFRKEGQNVTLSCEQNLNHDAMYWYRQDPGQGLRLIYYSQIVNDFQKGDIAEGYSVSREKKESFPLTVTSAQKNPTAFYLCASTQQGAGYQPQHFGDGTRLSIL.

The chain recombines TRBV10-2 with TRBJ2-2, with 8 bases fitting TRBD1. The V gene end was trimmed by 4 bases and the J gene end by 5 bases; junction bases not matched to a gene: 6. Germline values: CDR1 WSHSY, CDR2 SAAADI. The CDR3 spans 15 residues. CDR3 loop: CASSAQGARTGELFF. The CDR3 coding sequence is TGCGCCAGCAGTGCCCAGGGGGCGCGAACCGGGGAGCTGTTTTTT.

This rearrangement joins TRBV28 to TRBJ2-1; 13 nucleotides agree with TRBD2. Germline-derived CDR1 and CDR2 are MDHEN and SYDVKM. This CDR3 is built from 16 residues. J lost 8 bases, V lost 4 bases, and 8 bases had no gene match. CDR3 coding DNA: TGTGCCAGCAGTTCAACTAGCGGGAGGGCCGGATATGAGCAGTTCTTC. Its protein product is CASSSTSGRAGYEQFF. Full variable domain (remainder filled in from reference TRBV28 and TRBJ2-1): DVKVTQSSRYLVKRTGEKVFLECVQDMDHENMFWYRQDPGLGLRLIYFSYDVKMKEKGDIPEGYSVSREKKERFSLILESASTNQTSMYLCASSSTSGRAGYEQFFGPGTRLTVL.

The CDR3 sequence is CASRSLAGVTDTQYF. The CDR3 DNA follows: TGTGCCAGCAGAAGCTTAGCGGGAGTCACAGATACGCAGTATTTT. The rearrangement joins TRBV2 to TRBJ2-3, with 9 nucleotides matching TRBD2. CDR3 length: 15 residues. Germline V gene data show CDR1 as SNHLY and CDR2 as FYNNEI. After removal of 6 bases from V and 2 bases from J, the junction contained 6 bases not matched to a gene.

This sequence joins TRBV6-1 and TRBJ1-1; 12 bases align to TRBD1. Germline V lookup: CDR1 MNHNS, CDR2 SASEGT. The CDR3 is 15 residues long. After removal of 4 bases from V and 5 bases from J, the junction contained 5 bases not matched to a gene. Here the CDR3 reads CASSAGTGGRTEAFF. In nucleotides, the CDR3 is TGTGCCAGCAGTGCCGGGACAGGGGGCAGGACTGAAGCTTTCTTT.

The chain combines TRBV28 with TRBJ1-2, with D possibly being TRBD1 (6 bases). CDR3 length: 12 residues. Between the trimmed V and J ends, which lost 5 bases and 12 bases, there was a span of 16 bases. The germline CDR1 and CDR2 sequences are MDHEN and SYDVKM. CDR3 DNA sequence: TGTGCCAGCAGTACGGGGGCGGGCCGGCACACCTTC. It is translated as CASSTGAGRHTF.

The chain uses TRBV18 and TRBJ1-6; no clear D gene. Germline V gene data show CDR1 as KGHSH and CDR2 as LQKENI. V was clipped by 0 bases and J by 7 bases, with 10 bases between them. The CDR3 is made up of 15 amino acids. CDR3 nucleotides: TGTGCCAGCTCACCACCGTCGCTCGGGAATTCACCCCTCCACTTT. Translated, it gives CASSPPSLGNSPLHF.

This chain uses TRBV28 with TRBJ2-6; no definite D call. The CDR3 contains 13 residues. Germline CDR1 reads MDHEN; CDR2 reads SYDVKM. Trimming removed 8 bases from V and 0 bases from J, with 5 bases in between. As DNA, the CDR3 is TGTGCCAGCTTTCACTCTGGGGCCAACGTCCTGACTTTC. This translates into CASFHSGANVLTF.

The chain employs TRBV5-1 and TRBJ2-3; the D call may be TRBD1 or TRBD2 (7 bases each). The CDR3 runs to 17 residues. The V end lost 4 bases, the J end lost 4 bases, and 22 bases lay between the germline ends. Germline CDR1 SGHRS, CDR2 YFSETQ. The CDR3 region is CASSPGRASGGADTQYF. CDR3 bases: TGCGCCAGCAGCCCCGGCCGGGCCTCAGGGGGGGCAGATACGCAGTATTTT.

This CDR3 is CASSRPAGGRSFDNEQFF. The CDR3 DNA reads as TGTGCCAGCAGTCGTCCAGCGGGAGGCAGATCCTTCGACAATGAGCAGTTCTTC. The rearrangement links TRBV25-1 to TRBJ2-1; 9 bases fit TRBD2. CDR1 and CDR2 from the germline V gene are MGHDK and SYGVNS. The V gene end was trimmed by 5 bases and the J gene end by 5 bases; junction bases not matched to a gene: 16. This CDR3 has 18 residues.

This sequence joins TRBV10-1 and TRBJ2-1, with 8 bases fitting TRBD2. This CDR3 has 14 amino acids. Germline V gene data show CDR1 as WNHNN and CDR2 as SYGVQD (reference sequence). With 10 bases clipped from V and 4 bases from J, the junction kept 9 bases outside the gene matches. Here the CDR3 DNA reads TGCGCCACAAGGGCGGGGGGCCTTTACAATGAGCAGTTCTTC. This codes for CATRAGGLYNEQFF.

This clone was observed once. This chain joins TRBV30 and TRBJ2-7; D gene unclear. Germline CDR1 reads GTSNPN; CDR2 reads SVGIG (reference sequence). V dropped 0 bases and J dropped 0 bases, with 6 bases sitting between them. The length of the CDR3 is 13 residues. CDR3 sequence (DNA): TGTGCCTGGAGTGTACCGAGCTCCTACGAGCAGTACGTC. As protein: CAWSVPSSYEQYV.

The DNA for the CDR3 is TGTGCCACCCGCTCTTCCCAGGGCGGCTACACCTTC. Residues: CATRSSQGGYTF. The chain joins TRBV6-5 to TRBJ1-2; possibly TRBD1 for D (5 bases). V lost 10 bases and J 8 bases, leaving 17 bases between the germline ends. The CDR3 has 12 residues. Per the germline V gene, CDR1 is MNHEY and CDR2 is SVGAGI.

The genes are TRBV10-3 and TRBJ1-1; TRBD1 aligns across 8 bases. The CDR3 extends over 12 amino acids. CDR1 is ENHRY and CDR2 is SYGVKD in the germline V gene. Unmatched junction bases numbered 0, after V lost 6 bases and J lost 3 bases. The CDR3, as DNA: TGTGCCATCAGACAGGGGGACACTGAAGCTTTCTTT. As protein: CAIRQGDTEAFF.

The rearrangement uses TRBV28 and TRBJ2-5, with TRBD2 matching over 15 bases. The germline CDR1 and CDR2 sequences are MDHEN and SYDVKM. This CDR3 is built from 17 residues. V gave up 8 bases and J gave up 5 bases; unmatched junction bases: 12. CDR3 coding DNA: TGTGCCAGCCTTAAACGGACTAGCGGGGGGGCCTGGGAGACCCAGTACTTC. This encodes CASLKRTSGGAWETQYF.